This TCR beta chain originates from a study of T cell responses to AZD1222 COVID-19 vaccine. As regards this clone: What it binds is unknown.

General study points: A reported finding is that nearly half of spike-specific TCRs target unmutated variant regions.

The CDR3 length is 14 residues. Some clones are missing from TCRdb's copy, which holds only in-frame ones; the method was immunoSEQ multiplex PCR. The table shows about 160,000 clones, with 90% to 95% occurring only once. The chain has TRBV21-1 and TRBJ1-2; TRBD1 reflects the table's D call only, with no check against the DNA. TRBV21-1 is a pseudogene segment. The sample here was peripheral blood, taken on day 0 of MenACWY control vaccination. The sequence came from an adult in good health. For the CDR3, the DNA is TGTGCCAGCAGCAGTTGGACAGGGGGTTATGGCTACACCTTC. Translation: CASSSWTGGYGYTF.